Below, 9 T cell receptor beta chains from the same sample are listed, as sequenced in a study of CD8 T cells in ankylosing spondylitis. General study results and limits: Seemingly characteristic of ankylosing spondylitis blood was a TCR beta motif consisting of roughly 8 highly homologous variants.

These receptors are not linked to any known antigen. MiXCR was run by TCRdb on the 5' RACE reads, yielding one entry per CDR3 protein. In the table there are 650,000 to 800,000 distinct CDR3 sequences, 15% to 20% of which are singletons. Sequenced input: blood, either unsorted or a sorted T cell fraction (not recorded which). All receptors come from a male donor with ankylosing spondylitis.

The J gene is TRBJ1-3, the V gene TRBV29-1; perhaps TRBD1 as D (6 bases). The germline CDR1 and CDR2 sequences are SQVTM and ANQGSEA. This CDR3 has 13 residues. The V and J ends lost 7 bases and 5 bases respectively, with 15 bases between them. Here the CDR3 reads CSATGQERNTIYF. CDR3 DNA sequence: TGCAGCGCTACGGGACAAGAACGAAACACCATATATTTT.

V is TRBV5-1 and J is TRBJ1-1; D not certain. This CDR3 is built from 14 residues. The germline CDR1 and CDR2 sequences are SGHRS and YFSETQ. Trimming removed 6 bases at V and 3 bases at J, with 15 bases between. The CDR3 is CASILGVADTEAFF. DNA of the CDR3: TGCGCCAGCATCCTCGGGGTAGCGGACACTGAAGCTTTCTTT.

V is TRBV18 and J is TRBJ1-1; D is perhaps TRBD1 (5 bases). This CDR3 has 16 amino acids. CDR1 is KGHSH, CDR2 LQKENI, per germline. V was cut by 3 bases and J by 0 bases, with 14 bases left in between. CDR3 coding DNA: TGTGCCAGCTCACCGTCAGTGACAGTTATGAACACTGAAGCTTTCTTT. Translation gives CASSPSVTVMNTEAFF.

V usage is TRBV29-1 and J usage is TRBJ2-3, with 10 bases aligning to TRBD1. Germline assignment: CDR1 SQVTM and CDR2 ANQGSEA. V lost 4 bases and J lost 0; bases outside the gene matches: 4. The CDR3 has 15 residues. The CDR3 DNA is TGCAGCGTTGCCCCGGGACAGGGGAGCACAGATACGCAGTATTTT. Translation: CSVAPGQGSTDTQYF.

This clonotype appeared a few times. The rearrangement links TRBV12-3 or TRBV12-4 to TRBJ2-1, with a possible D match to TRBD1 (6 bases). V lost 5 bases and J 8 bases, leaving 13 bases between the germline ends. The CDR3 is 13 residues long. The DNA for the CDR3 is TGTGCCAGCAGTCCCCTGACAGGTGATGAGCAGTTCTTC. As protein: CASSPLTGDEQFF.

This chain joins TRBV20-1 and TRBJ1-1, with D perhaps TRBD1 (6 bases). The germline V gene has CDR1 DFQATT and CDR2 SNEGSKA (reference sequence). The CDR3 loop spans 15 amino acids. The germline V and J ends were trimmed by 2 bases and 4 bases, with 17 bases remaining between them. CDR3 nucleotide sequence: TGCAGTGCTAGAAACAGGGACGGGGTGGTCACTGAAGCTTTCTTT. The encoded protein is CSARNRDGVVTEAFF.

The V gene is TRBV20-1, the J gene TRBJ1-1; D is uncertain. This CDR3 is built from 12 residues. CDR1 and CDR2 (germline): DFQATT, SNEGSKA (reference sequence). The V end lost 7 bases, the J end lost 1 base, and 10 bases lay between the germline ends. CDR3 loop: CSDYRGNTEAFF. CDR3 coding DNA: TGCAGTGACTACCGGGGGAACACTGAAGCTTTCTTT.

The chain recombines TRBV27 with TRBJ2-2; D is unresolved. Trimming removed 5 bases at V and 6 bases at J, with 13 bases between. CDR3 size: 14 residues. Germline V gene sequence: CDR1 MNHEY, CDR2 SMNVEV (reference sequence). In DNA, the CDR3 is TGTGCCAGCAGTCTTGCTTTCATGGCCGGGGAGCTGTTTTTT. Its translation is CASSLAFMAGELFF.

The chain links TRBV12-3 or TRBV12-4 to TRBJ1-4; TRBD1 might be the D (5 bases). The V end was cut by 2 bases, the J end by 8 bases, with 21 bases between. The CDR3 has 17 residues. The CDR3 sequence is CASSLRGGPTPHEKLFF. DNA of the CDR3: TGTGCCAGCAGTTTACGGGGGGGACCCACCCCACACGAAAAACTGTTTTTT.